This T cell receptor (beta chain) is from a study of blood T cell repertoires in COVID-19. The protocol was immunoSEQ multiplex PCR, while the TCRdb copy is restricted to in-frame clones and leaves out a portion. Of fewer than 110,000 clones in the sample, roughly 87% are singletons; the top ten hold roughly 6.2%. The sample consisted of peripheral blood. This receptor was identified in a human donor in a cohort sampled during active COVID-19.

CDR3 loop: CASSQGQDFYEQYF. DNA of the CDR3: TGCGCCAGCAGCCAAGGACAGGATTTCTACGAGCAGTACTTC. This chain connects TRBV5-1 to TRBJ2-7; 7 nucleotides line up with TRBD1. Trimming removed 4 bases from V and 3 bases from J; junction bases left unmatched: 7. Per germline, CDR1 SGHRS and CDR2 YFSETQ. This CDR3 is built from 14 residues.